These 24 T cell receptor beta chains came from one sample sequenced in a study of shared clonotypes between healthy human individuals. The repertoire was sequenced with immunoSEQ multiplex PCR; TCRdb's copy has only in-frame clones and lacks some. The sample has about 700,000 clones; under 95% are singletons. Terminally differentiated effector memory CD45RA+ cells were excluded by CCR7 positive selection of CD45RO-negative cells. Material for sequencing was naive CD8+ T cells sorted from blood. These receptors all come from a man aged 30-40 years in good health.

The chain couples TRBV7-9 to TRBJ1-2, with D possibly being TRBD1 (6 bases). Germline V gene data show CDR1 as SEHNR and CDR2 as FQNEAQ (reference sequence). V lost 0 bases and J lost 1, with 9 bases in between. The length of the CDR3 is 15 residues. The CDR3 sequence: CASSLADSYNYGYTF. Here the CDR3 DNA reads TGTGCCAGCAGCTTAGCGGACAGTTATAACTATGGCTACACCTTC. The full variable domain, in which reference TRBV7-9 and TRBJ1-2 provide the parts outside the CDR3, is DTGVSQNPRHKITKRGQNVTFRCDPISEHNRLYWYRQTLGQGPEFLTYFQNEAQLEKSRLLSDRFSAERPKGSFSTLEIQRTEQGDSAMYLCASSLADSYNYGYTFGSGTRLTVV.

The chain is built from TRBV6-5 and TRBJ1-5; 8 bases are a match to TRBD1. CDR1 and CDR2 from the germline V gene are MNHEY and SVGAGI. With V trimmed by 0 bases and J by 4 bases, 2 bases remained unmatched. CDR3 size: 15 residues. The CDR3 nucleotides read TGTGCCAGCAGTTACTCTCGGACAGGGAATCAGCCCCAGCATTTT. Residues: CASSYSRTGNQPQHF.

This sequence joins TRBV4-1 and TRBJ1-1; D unresolved. CDR3 size: 15 residues. Germline CDR1 MGHRA, CDR2 YSYEKL. V gave up 0 bases and J gave up 1 base, with 9 bases separating them. DNA of the CDR3: TGCGCCAGCAGCCAAGATTGGGCAGAGAACACTGAAGCTTTCTTT. Encoded protein: CASSQDWAENTEAFF.

The chain links TRBV4-1 to TRBJ2-7, with 10 bases that match TRBD2. Trimming cost V 0 bases and J 3 bases; bases outside gene matches: 11. Germline V lookup: CDR1 MGHRA, CDR2 YSYEKL. The CDR3 runs 18 residues. The CDR3 sequence: CASSQDPLAGSGIYEQYF. In DNA form, the CDR3 reads TGCGCCAGCAGCCAAGATCCACTAGCGGGAAGCGGTATCTACGAGCAGTACTTC.

The chain links TRBV5-6 to TRBJ2-7; a weak D match, TRBD2 (5 bases). Trimming took off 0 bases at V and 2 bases at J, with 9 bases between the two ends. There are 14 residues in the CDR3. Germline V gene data show CDR1 as SGHDT and CDR2 as YYEEEE. CDR3 nucleotide sequence: TGTGCCAGCAGCTTGGGACTACCAACCTACGAGCAGTACTTC. Translated, it gives CASSLGLPTYEQYF.

This sequence joins TRBV11-2 and TRBJ2-3; tentatively, D is TRBD1 (5 bases). The length of the CDR3 is 15 residues. Per germline, CDR1 SGHAT and CDR2 FQNNGV. V lost 5 bases and J 2 bases, leaving 14 bases between the germline ends. CDR3 in DNA: TGTGCCAGCAGCCCCACGCCGACAGTCACAGATACGCAGTATTTT. This codes for CASSPTPTVTDTQYF.

The J gene is TRBJ2-2, the V gene TRBV7-6; 9 bases match TRBD2. The germline CDR1 and CDR2 sequences are SGHVS and FNYEAQ. Trimming cost V 1 base and J 4 bases; bases outside gene matches: 4. The CDR3 loop spans 16 amino acids. The DNA for the CDR3 is TGTGCCAGCAGCTTAGGGCTAGCGGGACCCACCGGGGAGCTGTTTTTT. Protein product: CASSLGLAGPTGELFF.

This rearrangement joins TRBV28 to TRBJ2-7; TRBD2 might be the D (6 bases). There are 13 residues in the CDR3. The V end was cut by 7 bases, the J end by 5 bases, with 15 bases between. Looked up from germline, CDR1 is MDHEN and CDR2 is SYDVKM. The CDR3 region has the DNA TGTGCCAGCAAACAACCACGGAGGGACGAGCAGTACTTC. It codes for CASKQPRRDEQYF.

The chain links TRBV10-3 to TRBJ2-5; 10 bases align to TRBD2. CDR1 ENHRY and CDR2 SYGVKD come from the germline V gene. The CDR3 contains 15 residues. Unmatched junction bases numbered 6, after V lost 3 bases and J lost 5 bases. The CDR3 reads CAISDRYSGRETQYF. In DNA, the CDR3 is TGTGCCATCAGTGATAGATATAGCGGGAGGGAGACCCAGTACTTC.

The CDR3, as DNA: TGTGCCAGCAGCGTACGGGCGGGAGGTAATGAGCAGTTCTTC. As protein: CASSVRAGGNEQFF. The chain employs TRBV7-6 and TRBJ2-1, with TRBD2 matching over 8 bases. The CDR3 length is 14 residues. Germline V CDR1 and CDR2: SGHVS, FNYEAQ. J lost 7 bases, V lost 5 bases, and 7 bases had no gene match. Full variable domain (outside the CDR3, taken from reference TRBV7-6 and TRBJ2-1): GAGVSQSPRYKVTKRGQDVALRCDPISGHVSLYWYRQALGQGPEFLTYFNYEAQQDKSGLPNDRFSAERPEGSISTLTIQRTEQRDSAMYRCASSVRAGGNEQFFGPGTRLTVL.

This clone occurred once. This chain connects TRBV5-6 to TRBJ1-1; 7 nucleotides match TRBD1. After removal of 1 base from V and 11 bases from J, the junction contained 5 bases not matched to a gene. This CDR3 has 12 amino acids. Germline CDR1 SGHDT, CDR2 YYEEEE. CDR3 in DNA: TGTGCCAGCAGCTTGTCAGGGGGGGAGGCTTTCTTT. Translation: CASSLSGGEAFF.

This rearrangement joins TRBV7-3 to TRBJ2-3, with D possibly being TRBD2 (6 bases). Trimming stripped 5 bases from V and 3 bases from J, with 15 bases between. This CDR3 region has 15 residues. The germline gives CDR1 SGHTA, CDR2 FQGTGA. The CDR3 sequence: CASSQGVAGTDTQYF. The CDR3, as DNA: TGTGCCAGCAGCCAGGGCGTTGCGGGGACAGATACGCAGTATTTT.

This chain joins TRBV7-8 and TRBJ2-1; possibly TRBD2 for D (6 bases). V lost 4 bases to trimming and J lost 7 bases, with 14 bases between them. Germline assignment: CDR1 SGHVS and CDR2 FQNEAQ. There are 14 residues in the CDR3. In nucleotides, the CDR3 is TGTGCCAGCAGCTACGGAGGGCTCCGAAATGAGCAGTTCTTC. It codes for CASSYGGLRNEQFF.

A note on this clone: Other DNA sequences within the sample encode an identical CDR3. The chain uses TRBV19 and TRBJ1-5; the D is unclear. Between the trimmed V and J ends, which lost 0 bases and 1 base, there was a span of 7 bases. From germline, CDR1 is LNHDA and CDR2 SQIVND (reference sequence). The CDR3 length is 15 residues. The CDR3 protein is CASSIDLWSNQPQHF. The CDR3 nucleotides are TGTGCCAGTAGTATAGATCTTTGGAGCAATCAGCCCCAGCATTTT. Full variable domain (outside the CDR3, taken from reference TRBV19 and TRBJ1-5): DGGITQSPKYLFRKEGQNVTLSCEQNLNHDAMYWYRQDPGQGLRLIYYSQIVNDFQKGDIAEGYSVSREKKESFPLTVTSAQKNPTAFYLCASSIDLWSNQPQHFGDGTRLSIL.

The V gene is TRBV27, the J gene TRBJ1-5; D gene ambiguous. This CDR3 spans 16 amino acids. Between the trimmed V and J ends, which lost 5 bases and 0 bases, there was a span of 14 bases. Germline CDR1 is MNHEY and CDR2 is SMNVEV (reference sequence). CDR3 nucleotide sequence: TGTGCCAGCAGTCCATACAGTACCTATAGCAATCAGCCCCAGCATTTT. Protein sequence: CASSPYSTYSNQPQHF.

The chain is built from TRBV29-1 and TRBJ2-7; D gene ambiguous. The CDR3 contains 12 residues. Germline-derived CDR1 and CDR2 are SQVTM and ANQGSEA. Trimming cost V 2 bases and J 6 bases, with 11 bases left between them. The chain's CDR3 is CSVEQNHLEQYF. CDR3 coding DNA: TGCAGCGTTGAACAGAACCACCTCGAGCAGTACTTC.

The chain employs TRBV13 and TRBJ2-7, with a tentative D call TRBD2 (5 bases). Looked up from germline, CDR1 is PRHDT and CDR2 is FYEKMQ (reference sequence). The CDR3 consists of 15 residues. Trimming took off 3 bases at V and 0 bases at J, with 12 bases between the two ends. CDR3 sequence reads: CASSFLGGSSYEQYF. CDR3 coding DNA: TGTGCCAGCAGCTTCCTCGGCGGGTCCTCCTACGAGCAGTACTTC.

This chain's CDR3 is CASSLRGGGSYEQYF. In DNA form, the CDR3 reads TGTGCCAGCAGCCTTAGGGGTGGCGGATCCTACGAGCAGTACTTC. The J gene is TRBJ2-7, the V gene TRBV5-5, with TRBD1 as a possible D gene (5 bases). The V gene lost 4 bases and the J gene lost 1 base, with 15 bases spanning the gap. The CDR3 extends over 15 amino acids. Looked up from germline, CDR1 is SGHKS and CDR2 is YYEKEE (reference sequence).

The rearrangement joins TRBV7-9 to TRBJ1-5, with TRBD1 as a possible D gene (5 bases). The V and J ends lost 4 bases and 0 bases respectively, with 16 bases between them. This CDR3 has 17 amino acids. CDR1 is SEHNR and CDR2 is FQNEAQ in the germline V gene (reference sequence). The DNA for the CDR3 is TGTGCCAGCAGCTCTTATTTAGGGGTTCGTAGCAATCAGCCCCAGCATTTT. It codes for CASSSYLGVRSNQPQHF.

The chain links TRBV18 to TRBJ2-1, with 10 positions matching TRBD1. Per germline, CDR1 KGHSH and CDR2 LQKENI. V was pared by 2 bases and J by 5 bases, with 6 bases of the junction left unmatched. The CDR3 is made up of 16 amino acids. DNA for the CDR3: TGTGCCAGCTCACCAATGGGGACAGGGGAGGACAATGAGCAGTTCTTC. Protein: CASSPMGTGEDNEQFF.

The chain links TRBV2 to TRBJ2-3; TRBD1 matches 8 bases. The CDR3 consists of 14 residues. Germline V gene data show CDR1 as SNHLY and CDR2 as FYNNEI. V shed 9 bases, J shed 4 bases, and the junction held 9 bases outside the gene matches. DNA of the CDR3: TGTGCCAGAAAACCGGGACAGGCCTCAGATACGCAGTATTTT. Encoded protein: CARKPGQASDTQYF. Looking up the rest from reference TRBV2 and TRBJ2-3 gives the full variable domain: EPEVTQTPSHQVTQMGQEVILRCVPISNHLYFYWYRQILGQKVEFLVSFYNNEISEKSEIFDDQFSVERPDGSNFTLKIRSTKLEDSAMYFCARKPGQASDTQYFGPGTRLTVL.

This clone was seen once. The V call is TRBV29-1, the J call TRBJ2-7; a weak D match, TRBD1 (5 bases). Germline V CDR1 and CDR2: SQVTM, ANQGSEA. The CDR3 spans 14 residues. Trimming removed 1 base from V and 4 bases from J, with 14 bases in between. CDR3: CSVEGTGHPYEQYF. The CDR3, as DNA: TGCAGCGTTGAAGGAACAGGACATCCTTACGAGCAGTACTTC.

The chain carries TRBV29-1 and TRBJ2-7, with TRBD1 as a possible D gene (6 bases). The CDR3 is 12 residues long. The V end was cut by 1 base, the J end by 7 bases, with 11 bases between. CDR1 is SQVTM, CDR2 ANQGSEA, per germline. CDR3 sequence: CSVEVGAREQYF. The CDR3 nucleotides are TGCAGCGTTGAAGTGGGGGCGCGTGAGCAGTACTTC.

The genes are TRBV5-1 and TRBJ1-1; TRBD1 might be the D (5 bases). This CDR3 contains 14 residues. Deletions cut 3 bases from V and 3 bases from J, with 12 bases between. Per germline, CDR1 SGHRS and CDR2 YFSETQ. For the CDR3, the DNA is TGCGCCAGCAGCTGGGGCCTAGGGGACACTGAAGCTTTCTTT. As protein: CASSWGLGDTEAFF.